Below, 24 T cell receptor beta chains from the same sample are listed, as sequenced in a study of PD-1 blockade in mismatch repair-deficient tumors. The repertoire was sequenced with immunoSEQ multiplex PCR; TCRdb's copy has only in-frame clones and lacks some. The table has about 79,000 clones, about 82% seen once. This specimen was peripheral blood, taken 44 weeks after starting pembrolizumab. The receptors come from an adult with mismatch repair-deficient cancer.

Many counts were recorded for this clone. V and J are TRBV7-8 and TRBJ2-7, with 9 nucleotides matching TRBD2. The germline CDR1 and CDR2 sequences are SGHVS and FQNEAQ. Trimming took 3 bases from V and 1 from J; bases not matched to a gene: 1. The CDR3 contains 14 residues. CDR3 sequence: CASSLREGSYEQYF. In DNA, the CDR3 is TGTGCCAGCAGCTTGCGGGAGGGGTCCTACGAGCAGTACTTC.

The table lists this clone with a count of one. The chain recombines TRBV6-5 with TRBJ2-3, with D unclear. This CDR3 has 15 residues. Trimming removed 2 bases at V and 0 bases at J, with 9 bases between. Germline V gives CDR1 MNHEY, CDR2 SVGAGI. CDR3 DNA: TGTGCCAGCAGTTACGCGTCCTCTAGCACAGATACGCAGTATTTT. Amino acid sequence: CASSYASSSTDTQYF.

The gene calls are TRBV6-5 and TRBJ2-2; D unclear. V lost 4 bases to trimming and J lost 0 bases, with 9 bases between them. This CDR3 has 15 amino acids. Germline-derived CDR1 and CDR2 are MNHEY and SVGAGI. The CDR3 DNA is TGTGCCAGCAGTTTTCTCCCTCCGAACACCGGGGAGCTGTTTTTT. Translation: CASSFLPPNTGELFF.

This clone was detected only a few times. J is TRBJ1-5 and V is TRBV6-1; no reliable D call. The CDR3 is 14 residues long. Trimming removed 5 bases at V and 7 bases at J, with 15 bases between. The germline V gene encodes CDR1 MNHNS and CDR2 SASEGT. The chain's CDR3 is CASSPNRDGQPQHF. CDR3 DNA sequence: TGTGCCAGCAGTCCTAACAGAGACGGGCAGCCCCAGCATTTT.

CDR3 loop: CASRMGYGRVINEQFF. DNA of the CDR3: TGTGCCAGCAGAATGGGGTACGGGAGGGTAATCAATGAGCAGTTCTTC. The chain carries TRBV5-8 and TRBJ2-1; 8 positions agree with TRBD2. CDR3 length equals 16 residues. The V gene's germline CDR1 is SGHTS and CDR2 YDEGEE. V trimming: 5 bases; J trimming: 6 bases; junction bases outside the gene matches: 13.

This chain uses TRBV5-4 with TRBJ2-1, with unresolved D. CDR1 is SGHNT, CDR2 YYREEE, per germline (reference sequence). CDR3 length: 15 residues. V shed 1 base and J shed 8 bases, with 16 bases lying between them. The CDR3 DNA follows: TGTGCCAGCAGCTTGCTCTCCCTGGACCTTCATGAGCAGTTCTTC. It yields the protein CASSLLSLDLHEQFF.

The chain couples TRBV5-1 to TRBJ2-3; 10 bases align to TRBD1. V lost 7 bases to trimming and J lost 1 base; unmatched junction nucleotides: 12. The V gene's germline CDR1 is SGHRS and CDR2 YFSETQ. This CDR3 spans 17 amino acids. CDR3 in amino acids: CASQDRGQGSGTDTQYF. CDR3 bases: TGCGCCAGCCAAGACAGGGGGCAAGGAAGTGGCACAGATACGCAGTATTTT.

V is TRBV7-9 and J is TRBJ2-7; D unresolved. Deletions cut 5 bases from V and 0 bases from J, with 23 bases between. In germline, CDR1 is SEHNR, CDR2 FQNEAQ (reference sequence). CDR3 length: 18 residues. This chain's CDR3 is CASSPPYPLTRSSYEQYF. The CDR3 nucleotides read TGTGCCAGCAGCCCGCCGTACCCATTGACAAGAAGCTCCTACGAGCAGTACTTC.

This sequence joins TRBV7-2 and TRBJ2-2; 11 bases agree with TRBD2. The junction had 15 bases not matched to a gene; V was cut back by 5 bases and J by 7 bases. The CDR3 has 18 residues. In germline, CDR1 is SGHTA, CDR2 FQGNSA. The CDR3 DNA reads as TGTGCCAGCAGCAAGTACGGGACTAGCGGTTTTGCCCTCGGGGAGCTGTTTTTT. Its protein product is CASSKYGTSGFALGELFF.

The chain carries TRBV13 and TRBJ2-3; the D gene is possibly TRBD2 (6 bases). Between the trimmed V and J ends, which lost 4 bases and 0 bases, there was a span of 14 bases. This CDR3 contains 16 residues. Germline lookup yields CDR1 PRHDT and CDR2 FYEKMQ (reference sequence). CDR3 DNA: TGTGCCAGCAGCTCCGGGACTGGAGGGAGCACAGATACGCAGTATTTT. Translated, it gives CASSSGTGGSTDTQYF.

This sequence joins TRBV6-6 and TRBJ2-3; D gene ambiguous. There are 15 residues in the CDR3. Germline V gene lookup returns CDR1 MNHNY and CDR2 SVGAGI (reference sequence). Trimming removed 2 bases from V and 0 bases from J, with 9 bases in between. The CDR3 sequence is CASSYASSSTDTQYF. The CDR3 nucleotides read TGTGCCAGCAGTTACGCGTCCTCTAGCACAGATACGCAGTATTTT.

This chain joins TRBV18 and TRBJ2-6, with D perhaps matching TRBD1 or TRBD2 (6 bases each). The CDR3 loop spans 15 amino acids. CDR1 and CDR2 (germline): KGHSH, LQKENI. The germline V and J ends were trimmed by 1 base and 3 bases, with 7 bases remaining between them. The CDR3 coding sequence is TGTGCCAGCTCACCACAGGGGGGTGGGGCCAACGTCCTGACTTTC. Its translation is CASSPQGGGANVLTF.

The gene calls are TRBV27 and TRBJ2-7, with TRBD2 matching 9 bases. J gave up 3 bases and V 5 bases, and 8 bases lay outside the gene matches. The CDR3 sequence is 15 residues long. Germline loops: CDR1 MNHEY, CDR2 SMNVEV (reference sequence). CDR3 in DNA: TGTGCCAGCAGTGCCGGACTAGCGACCGTCTACGAGCAGTACTTC. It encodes CASSAGLATVYEQYF.

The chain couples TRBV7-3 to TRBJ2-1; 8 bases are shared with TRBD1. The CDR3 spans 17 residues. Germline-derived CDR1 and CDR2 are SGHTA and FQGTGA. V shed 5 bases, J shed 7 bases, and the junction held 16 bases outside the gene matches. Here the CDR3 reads CASSPDPRQGYRNEQFF. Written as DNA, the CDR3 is TGTGCCAGCAGCCCCGACCCCCGACAGGGGTATCGGAATGAGCAGTTCTTC.

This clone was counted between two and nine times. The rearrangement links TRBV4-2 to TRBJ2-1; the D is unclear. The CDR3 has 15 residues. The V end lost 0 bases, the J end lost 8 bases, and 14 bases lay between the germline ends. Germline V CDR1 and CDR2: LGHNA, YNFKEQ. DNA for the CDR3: TGTGCCAGCAGCCAAGATACGCTAGTGGGCGATGAGCAGTTCTTC. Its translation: CASSQDTLVGDEQFF.

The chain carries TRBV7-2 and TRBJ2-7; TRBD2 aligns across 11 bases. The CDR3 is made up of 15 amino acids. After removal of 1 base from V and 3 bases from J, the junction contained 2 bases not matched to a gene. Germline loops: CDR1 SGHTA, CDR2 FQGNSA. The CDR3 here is CASSLELAGDYEQYF. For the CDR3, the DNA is TGTGCCAGCAGCTTAGAACTAGCGGGAGACTACGAGCAGTACTTC.

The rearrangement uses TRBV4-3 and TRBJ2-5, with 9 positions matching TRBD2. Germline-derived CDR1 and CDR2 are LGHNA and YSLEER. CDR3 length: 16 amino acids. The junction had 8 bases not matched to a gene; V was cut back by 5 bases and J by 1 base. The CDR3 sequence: CASSSASTSGQETQYF. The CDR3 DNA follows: TGCGCCAGCAGCTCTGCCTCGACTAGCGGCCAAGAGACCCAGTACTTC.

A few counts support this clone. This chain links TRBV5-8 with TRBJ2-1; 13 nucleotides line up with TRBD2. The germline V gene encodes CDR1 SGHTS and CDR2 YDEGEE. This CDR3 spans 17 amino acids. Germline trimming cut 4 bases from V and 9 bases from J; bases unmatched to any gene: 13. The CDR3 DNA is TGTGCCAGCAGCCCGGGACTAGCGGGACAAAAGGGAGGTGAGCAGTTCTTC. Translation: CASSPGLAGQKGGEQFF.

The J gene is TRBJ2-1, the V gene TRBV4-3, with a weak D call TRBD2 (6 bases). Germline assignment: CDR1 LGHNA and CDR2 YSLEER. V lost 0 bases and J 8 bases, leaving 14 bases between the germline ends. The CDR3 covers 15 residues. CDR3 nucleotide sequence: TGCGCCAGCAGCCAAGAGGCATTTAGCGGTTATGAGCAGTTCTTC. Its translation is CASSQEAFSGYEQFF.

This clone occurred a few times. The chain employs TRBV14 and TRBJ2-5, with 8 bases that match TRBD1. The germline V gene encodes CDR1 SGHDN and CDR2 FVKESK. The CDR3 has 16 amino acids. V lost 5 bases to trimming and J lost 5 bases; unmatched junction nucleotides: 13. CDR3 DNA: TGTGCCAGCAGCTCCTACTCATGGACAGGGCCCGAGACCCAGTACTTC. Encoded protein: CASSSYSWTGPETQYF.

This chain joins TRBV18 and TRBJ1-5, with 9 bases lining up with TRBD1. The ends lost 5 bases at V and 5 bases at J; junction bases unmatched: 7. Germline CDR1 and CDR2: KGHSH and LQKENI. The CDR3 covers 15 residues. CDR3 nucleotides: TGTGCCAGCTCAGCGGGGACAGGGTGGGATCAGCCCCAGCATTTT. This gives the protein CASSAGTGWDQPQHF.

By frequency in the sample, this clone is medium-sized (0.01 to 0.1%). Here the CDR3 reads CASSFVSGTIRYEQYF. CDR3 coding DNA: TGTGCCAGCAGTTTCGTATCCGGGACCATAAGGTACGAGCAGTACTTC. The chain has TRBV28 and TRBJ2-7, with D perhaps assigned TRBD1 or TRBD2 (5 bases each). The CDR3 consists of 16 residues. CDR1 MDHEN and CDR2 SYDVKM come from the germline V gene. The V end was cut by 3 bases, the J end by 4 bases, with 19 bases between.

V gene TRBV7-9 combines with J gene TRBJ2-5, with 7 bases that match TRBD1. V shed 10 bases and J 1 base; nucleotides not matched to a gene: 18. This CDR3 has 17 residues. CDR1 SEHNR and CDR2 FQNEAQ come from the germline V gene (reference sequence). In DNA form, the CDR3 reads TGTGCCACCGGCCGAGGGGGCCTGGCGGGTCCCCAAGAGACCCAGTACTTC. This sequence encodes CATGRGGLAGPQETQYF.

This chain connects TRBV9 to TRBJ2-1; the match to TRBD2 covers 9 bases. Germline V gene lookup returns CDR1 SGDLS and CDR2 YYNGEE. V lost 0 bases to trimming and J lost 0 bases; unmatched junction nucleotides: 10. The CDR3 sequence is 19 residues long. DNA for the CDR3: TGTGCCAGCAGCGTAGGGTTGGCGCTAGCGGGAAACTCCTACAATGAGCAGTTCTTC. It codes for CASSVGLALAGNSYNEQFF.